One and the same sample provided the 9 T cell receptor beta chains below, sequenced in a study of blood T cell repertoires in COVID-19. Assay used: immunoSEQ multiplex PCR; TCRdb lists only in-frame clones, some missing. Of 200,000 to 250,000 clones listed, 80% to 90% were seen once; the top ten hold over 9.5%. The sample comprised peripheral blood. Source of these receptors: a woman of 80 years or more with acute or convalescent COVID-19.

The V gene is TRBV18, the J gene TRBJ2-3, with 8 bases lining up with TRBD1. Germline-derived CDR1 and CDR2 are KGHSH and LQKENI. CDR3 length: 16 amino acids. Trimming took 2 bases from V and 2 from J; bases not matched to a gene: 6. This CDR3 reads CASSPLSDRDTDTQYF. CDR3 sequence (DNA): TGTGCCAGCTCACCATTATCGGACAGGGACACAGATACGCAGTATTTT.

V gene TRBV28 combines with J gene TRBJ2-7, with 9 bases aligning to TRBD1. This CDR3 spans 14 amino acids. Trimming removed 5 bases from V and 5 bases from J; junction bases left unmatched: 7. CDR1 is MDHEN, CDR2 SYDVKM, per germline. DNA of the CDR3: TGTGCCAGCAGTCCGCACAGGGGGCTCAACGAGCAGTACTTC. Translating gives CASSPHRGLNEQYF.

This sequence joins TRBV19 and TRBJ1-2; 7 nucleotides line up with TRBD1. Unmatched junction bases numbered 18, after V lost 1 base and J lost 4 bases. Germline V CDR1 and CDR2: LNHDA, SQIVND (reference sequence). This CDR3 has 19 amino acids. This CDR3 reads CASSIGGQSTSLTGYGYTF. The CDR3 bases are TGTGCCAGTAGTATAGGGGGACAGAGCACCAGCCTGACGGGCTATGGCTACACCTTC. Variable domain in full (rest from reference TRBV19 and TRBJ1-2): DGGITQSPKYLFRKEGQNVTLSCEQNLNHDAMYWYRQDPGQGLRLIYYSQIVNDFQKGDIAEGYSVSREKKESFPLTVTSAQKNPTAFYLCASSIGGQSTSLTGYGYTFGSGTRLTVV.

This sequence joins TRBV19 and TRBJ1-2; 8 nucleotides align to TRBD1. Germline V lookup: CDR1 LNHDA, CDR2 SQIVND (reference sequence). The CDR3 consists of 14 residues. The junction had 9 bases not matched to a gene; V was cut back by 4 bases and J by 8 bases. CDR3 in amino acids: CASSTDRDLRGYTF. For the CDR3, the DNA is TGTGCCAGTAGTACGGACAGGGACCTCAGAGGCTACACCTTC.

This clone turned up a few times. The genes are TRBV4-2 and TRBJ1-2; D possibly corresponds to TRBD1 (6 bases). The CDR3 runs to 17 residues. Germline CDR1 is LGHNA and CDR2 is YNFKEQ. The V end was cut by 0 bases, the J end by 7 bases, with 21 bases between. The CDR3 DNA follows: TGTGCCAGCAGCCAAGAACCCTTACAGGTTCTGGGGGCTGGCTACACCTTC. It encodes CASSQEPLQVLGAGYTF.

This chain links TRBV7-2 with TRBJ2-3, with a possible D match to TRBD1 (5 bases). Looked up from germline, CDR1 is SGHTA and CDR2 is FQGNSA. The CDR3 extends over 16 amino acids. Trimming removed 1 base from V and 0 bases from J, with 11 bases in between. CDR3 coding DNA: TGTGCCAGCAGCTTAGGTCCGGACACTAGCACAGATACGCAGTATTTT. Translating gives CASSLGPDTSTDTQYF.

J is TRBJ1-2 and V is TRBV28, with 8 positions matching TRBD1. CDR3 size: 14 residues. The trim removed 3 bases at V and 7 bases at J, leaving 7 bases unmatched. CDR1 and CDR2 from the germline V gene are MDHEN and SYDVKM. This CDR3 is CASSFIGQGGGYTF. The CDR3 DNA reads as TGTGCCAGCAGTTTCATCGGACAGGGCGGTGGCTACACCTTC.

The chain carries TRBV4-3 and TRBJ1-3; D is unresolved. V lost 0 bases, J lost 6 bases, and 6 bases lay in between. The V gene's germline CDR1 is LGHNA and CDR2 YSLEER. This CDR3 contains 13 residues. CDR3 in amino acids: CASSQDTANTIYF. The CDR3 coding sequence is TGCGCCAGCAGCCAAGACACAGCAAACACCATATATTTT.

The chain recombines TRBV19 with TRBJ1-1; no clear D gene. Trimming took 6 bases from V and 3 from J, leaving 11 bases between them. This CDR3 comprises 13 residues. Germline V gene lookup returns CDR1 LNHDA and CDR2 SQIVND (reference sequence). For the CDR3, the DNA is TGTGCCAGTAGAACGACAAGAGACACTGAAGCTTTCTTT. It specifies CASRTTRDTEAFF.